This TCR beta chain was observed in a study of Ad26.COV2.S vaccination and SARS-CoV-2 variants. At the level of the study: A participant enrolled in the COV1001 Ad26.COV2.S trial arm provided the sample. Ad26.COV2.S, an intramuscular injection, was given once or twice 56 days apart. General study points: Comparability of non-spike TCR breadth was observed across vaccine and placebo recipients.

To note about this clone: Its specificity is unknown.

The data were produced by immunoSEQ multiplex PCR, yet TCRdb's version contains in-frame clones alone and is incomplete. The sample has approximately 300,000 clones, roughly 86% seen once. The CDR3 is made up of 15 amino acids. Between the trimmed V and J ends, which lost 2 bases and 0 bases, there was a span of 7 bases. CDR1 MNHEY and CDR2 SVGAGI come from the germline V gene. Treatment noted: roughly 18 received Ad26.COV2.S at low or high dose, single or two shots; 5 received placebo; per-sample allocation not given. Day 63 following the first vaccine or placebo injection was when the samples were taken. An Ad26 vector was used to express Wuhan-strain SARS-CoV-2 spike as the vaccine.

This chain connects TRBV6-5 to TRBJ2-2; the D gene is possibly TRBD1 (5 bases). This TCR derives from a person aged 18 to 59 who received the Ad26.COV2.S COVID-19 vaccine or a placebo. Material: peripheral blood, obtained in a trial of Ad26.COV2.S vaccine versus placebo. The CDR3 protein is CASSYETANTGELFF. Written as DNA, the CDR3 is TGTGCCAGCAGTTACGAGACAGCGAACACCGGGGAGCTGTTTTTT.